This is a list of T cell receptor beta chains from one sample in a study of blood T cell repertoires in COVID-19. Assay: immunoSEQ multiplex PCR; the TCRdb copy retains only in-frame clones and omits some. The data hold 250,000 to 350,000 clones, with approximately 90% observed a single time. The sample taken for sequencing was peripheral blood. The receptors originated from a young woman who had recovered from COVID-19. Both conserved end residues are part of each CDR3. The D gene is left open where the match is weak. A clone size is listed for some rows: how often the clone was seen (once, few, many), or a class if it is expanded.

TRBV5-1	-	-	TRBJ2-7	CASSLATGIHEQYF	TGCGCCAGCAGCTTGGCGACCGGGATCCACGAGCAGTACTTC
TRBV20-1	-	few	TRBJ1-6	CSASGDGRAWNSPLHF	TGCAGTGCTAGTGGGGACGGGAGGGCATGGAATTCACCCCTCCACTTT
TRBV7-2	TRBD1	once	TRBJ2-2	CASSGLDRDTGELFF	TGTGCCAGCAGCGGGCTCGACAGGGACACCGGGGAGCTGTTTTTT
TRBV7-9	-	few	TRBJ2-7	CASSFSTGTYEQYF	TGTGCCAGCAGCTTTTCTACAGGGACCTACGAGCAGTACTTC
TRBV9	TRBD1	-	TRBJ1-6	CASSLGQGDSPLHF	TGTGCCAGCAGCCTGGGACAGGGTGATTCACCCCTCCACTTT
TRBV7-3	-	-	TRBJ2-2	CASSPTSGSGELFF	TGTGCCAGCAGCCCAACCTCCGGGTCCGGGGAGCTGTTTTTT
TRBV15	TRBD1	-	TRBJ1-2	CATSKTGNYGYTF	TGTGCCACCAGCAAGACAGGGAACTATGGCTACACCTTC
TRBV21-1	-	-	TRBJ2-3	CASSILGDSTSGKINTQYF	TGTGCCAGCAGCATTCTCGGAGATTCGACTAGCGGGAAAATCAATACGCAGTATTTT
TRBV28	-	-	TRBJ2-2	CASSFPLGVLEGFGELFF	TGTGCCAGCAGTTTCCCCCTGGGCGTGCTAGAGGGCTTTGGGGAGCTGTTTTTT
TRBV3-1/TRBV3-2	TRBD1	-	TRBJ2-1	CASSDGTGRNEQFF	TGTGCCAGCAGCGACGGGACAGGCAGAAATGAGCAGTTCTTC
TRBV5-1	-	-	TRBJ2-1	CASSLQGGQFF	TGCGCCAGCAGCTTACAGGGCGGCCAGTTCTTC
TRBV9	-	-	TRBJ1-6	CASSVGGRGSPLHF	TGTGCCAGCAGCGTAGGGGGTAGGGGTTCACCCCTCCACTTT
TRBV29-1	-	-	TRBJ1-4	CSVGTDEKLFF	TGCAGCGTTGGTACAGATGAAAAACTGTTTTTT
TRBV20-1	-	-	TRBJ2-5	CSASPRGETQYF	TGCAGTGCTAGTCCACGGGGAGAGACCCAGTACTTC
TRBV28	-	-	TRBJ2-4	CASTPPAENIQYF	TGTGCCAGCACCCCACCAGCGGAAAACATTCAGTACTTC
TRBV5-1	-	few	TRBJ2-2	CASSLGPQGGDTGELFF	TGCGCCAGCAGCTTGGGGCCCCAGGGCGGGGATACCGGGGAGCTGTTTTTT
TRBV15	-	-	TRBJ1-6	CATSRARNNSPLHF	TGTGCCACCAGCAGAGCCAGGAATAATTCACCCCTCCACTTT
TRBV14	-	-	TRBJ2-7	CASSQRPWSYEQYF	TGTGCCAGCAGTCAGCGTCCGTGGTCCTACGAGCAGTACTTC
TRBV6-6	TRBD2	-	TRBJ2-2	CASSHGEGGELFF	TGTGCCAGCAGCCACGGGGAGGGCGGGGAGCTGTTTTTT
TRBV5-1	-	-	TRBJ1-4	CASSLGPLAANEKLFF	TGCGCCAGCAGCTTGGGACCGTTAGCCGCCAATGAAAAACTGTTTTTT
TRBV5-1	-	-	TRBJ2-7	CASSLQGGYEQYF	TGCGCCAGCAGCTTGCAGGGGGGATACGAGCAGTACTTC
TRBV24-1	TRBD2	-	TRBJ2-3	CATSDWGLAKSTDTQYF	TGTGCCACCAGTGATTGGGGACTAGCGAAGAGCACAGATACGCAGTATTTT
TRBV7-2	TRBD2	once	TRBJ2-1	CASSFQRGGNEQFF	TGTGCCAGCAGCTTTCAGCGGGGGGGCAATGAGCAGTTCTTC
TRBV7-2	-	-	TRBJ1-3	CASSLGTSGNTIYF	TGTGCCAGCAGCCTCGGGACTTCGGGAAACACCATATATTTT
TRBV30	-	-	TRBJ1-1	CAGAFGQYTEAFF	TGTGCCGGGGCCTTTGGACAGTACACTGAAGCTTTCTTT
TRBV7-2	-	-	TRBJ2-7	CASSWGVGTYEQYF	TGTGCCAGCAGCTGGGGGGTGGGAACCTACGAGCAGTACTTC
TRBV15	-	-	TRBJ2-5	CATSGSMGHQETQYF	TGTGCCACCAGCGGCTCCATGGGGCACCAAGAGACCCAGTACTTC
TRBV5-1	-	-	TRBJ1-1	CASSLVGRGSTEAFF	TGCGCCAGCAGCTTGGTAGGTCGCGGAAGCACTGAAGCTTTCTTT
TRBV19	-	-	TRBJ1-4	CASSSGDRENEKLFF	TGTGCCAGTAGTTCAGGGGACCGCGAGAATGAAAAACTGTTTTTT
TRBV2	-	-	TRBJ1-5	CASSPSLGGHQPQHF	TGTGCCAGCAGTCCCTCGTTGGGGGGGCATCAGCCCCAGCATTTT
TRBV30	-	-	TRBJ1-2	CAWSPKGAFGYTF	TGTGCCTGGAGTCCCAAAGGGGCTTTTGGCTACACCTTC
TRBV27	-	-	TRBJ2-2	CASSFSAGENTGELFF	TGTGCCAGCAGTTTTTCGGCAGGGGAGAACACCGGGGAGCTGTTTTTT
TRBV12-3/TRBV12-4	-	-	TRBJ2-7	CASGGVELRRYF	TGTGCCAGCGGAGGCGTGGAACTCAGACGGTACTTC
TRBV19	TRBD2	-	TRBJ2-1	CASSFGTSGGSYNEQFF	TGTGCCAGTAGTTTCGGGACTAGCGGGGGATCCTACAATGAGCAGTTCTTC
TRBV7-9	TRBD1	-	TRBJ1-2	CASSPLPGRGPKRNYGYTF	TGTGCCAGCAGCCCTCTTCCCGGCAGGGGGCCAAAGAGAAACTATGGCTACACCTTC
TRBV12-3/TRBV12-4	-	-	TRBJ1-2	CASSSRGGYTF	TGTGCCAGCAGTTCCCGAGGGGGCTACACCTTC
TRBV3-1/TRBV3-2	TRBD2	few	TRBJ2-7	CASSLLAGEYEQYF	TGTGCCAGCAGTCTACTAGCGGGGGAGTACGAGCAGTACTTC
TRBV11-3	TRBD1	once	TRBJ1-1	CASSRDSQNTEAFF	TGTGCCAGCAGCAGGGACAGTCAGAACACTGAAGCTTTCTTT
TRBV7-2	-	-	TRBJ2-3	CASSLVGGGSTDTQYF	TGTGCCAGCAGCTTAGTGGGTGGCGGGAGCACAGATACGCAGTATTTT
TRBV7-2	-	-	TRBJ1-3	CASSPYYGSSGNTIYF	TGTGCCAGCAGCCCTTACTACGGGAGCTCTGGAAACACCATATATTTT
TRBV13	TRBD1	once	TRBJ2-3	CASSLRSTGMNTQYF	TGTGCCAGCAGCTTGAGGTCGACAGGGATGAATACGCAGTATTTT
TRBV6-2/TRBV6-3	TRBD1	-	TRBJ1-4	CASSPGQGEKLFF	TGTGCCAGCAGCCCGGGACAGGGTGAAAAACTGTTTTTT
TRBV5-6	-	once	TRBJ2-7	CASRSDRAYEQYF	TGTGCCAGCAGATCGGACAGAGCCTACGAGCAGTACTTC
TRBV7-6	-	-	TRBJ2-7	CASSLGQGLYEQYF	TGTGCCAGCAGCTTAGGGCAGGGATTATACGAGCAGTACTTC
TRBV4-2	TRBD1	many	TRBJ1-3	CASSQDPGQGTGNTIYF	TGTGCCAGCAGCCAAGACCCCGGACAGGGGACTGGAAACACCATATATTTT
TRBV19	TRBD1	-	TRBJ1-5	CASSSDRAGGNQPQHF	TGTGCCAGTAGTTCCGACAGGGCTGGGGGCAATCAGCCCCAGCATTTT
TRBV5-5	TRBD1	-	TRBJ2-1	CASSRDRDNEQFF	TGTGCCAGCAGCCGGGACAGAGACAATGAGCAGTTCTTC
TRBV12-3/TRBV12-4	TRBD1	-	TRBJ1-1	CASIGGQGEAFF	TGTGCCAGCATTGGAGGACAGGGTGAAGCTTTCTTT
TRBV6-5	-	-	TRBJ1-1	CASSYSSENTEAFF	TGTGCCAGCAGTTACTCGAGTGAGAACACTGAAGCTTTCTTT
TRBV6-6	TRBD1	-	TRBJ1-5	CASSYLGQGSNQPQHF	TGTGCCAGCAGTTACTTAGGACAGGGCTCCAATCAGCCCCAGCATTTT
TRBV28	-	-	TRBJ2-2	CASSLPRGQNTGELFF	TGTGCCAGCAGTTTACCTAGAGGGCAGAACACCGGGGAGCTGTTTTTT
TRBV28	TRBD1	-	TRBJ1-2	CASSSPGQGGGYTF	TGTGCCAGCAGCTCCCCAGGACAGGGAGGTGGCTACACCTTC